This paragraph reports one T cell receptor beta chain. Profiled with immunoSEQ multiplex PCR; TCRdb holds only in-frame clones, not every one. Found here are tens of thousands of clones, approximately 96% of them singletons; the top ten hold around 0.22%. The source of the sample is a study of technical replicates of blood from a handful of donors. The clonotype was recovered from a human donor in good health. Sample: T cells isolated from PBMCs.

CDR3 coding DNA: TGTGCCAGCAGCTTAGGAGTGCCGGGACTAGCGGGAGGTAAAGAGACCCAGTACTTC. This sequence encodes CASSLGVPGLAGGKETQYF. The rearrangement uses TRBV11-3 and TRBJ2-5; 15 nucleotides align to TRBD2. The CDR3 spans 19 residues. The germline CDR1 and CDR2 sequences are SGHNT and YENEEA. The J segment lost 3 bases and the V segment lost 1 base, leaving 9 bases of the junction unmatched.